This TCR beta chain was sequenced in a study of a mutant IDH1 vaccine in newly diagnosed glioma. Study context: Vaccine dosing followed radiotherapy by 4-6 weeks, or accompanied temozolomide cycles. Earlier therapy was either radiotherapy, temozolomide, or both, and most got both. Study-wide results and caveats: Researchers report vaccine-induced immune responses in roughly 93% of patients.

The time point here: week 35, safety follow-up. Each dose delivered 300 ug of mutant IDH1 20-mer peptide subcutaneously with imiquimod. TCRdb's table, derived via immunoSEQ multiplex PCR, lists solely in-frame clones and lacks some. The sample lists 60,000 to 65,000 clones; roughly 84% were seen once. This clone was counted once. What it binds is not known. Material: PBMCs, obtained from a glioma patient whose treatment included an IDH1 peptide vaccine. The TCR sequence derives from a young man with glioma.

The CDR3 bases are TGTGCCACCAGCAGAGATACCAACACCGGGGAGCTGTTTTTT. Translating it yields CATSRDTNTGELFF. This chain uses TRBV15 with TRBJ2-2; D not certain. Germline V gives CDR1 LNHNV, CDR2 YYDKDF (reference sequence). Between the trimmed V and J ends, which lost 0 bases and 2 bases, there was a span of 4 bases. The CDR3 has 14 amino acids.